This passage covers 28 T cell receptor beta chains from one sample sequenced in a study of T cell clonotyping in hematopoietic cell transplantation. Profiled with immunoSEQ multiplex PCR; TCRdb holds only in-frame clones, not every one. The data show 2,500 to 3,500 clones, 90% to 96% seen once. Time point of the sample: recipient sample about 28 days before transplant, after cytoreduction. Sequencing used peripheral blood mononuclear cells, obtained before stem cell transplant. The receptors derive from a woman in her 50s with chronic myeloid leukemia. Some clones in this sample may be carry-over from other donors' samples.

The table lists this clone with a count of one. Written as DNA, the CDR3 is TGTGCCAGCAGGGGACAGCCCAATCAGCCCCAGCATTTT. As protein: CASRGQPNQPQHF. The chain uses TRBV2 and TRBJ1-5, with TRBD1 identical over 7 bases. Germline lookup yields CDR1 SNHLY and CDR2 FYNNEI. The CDR3 is made up of 13 amino acids. Unmatched junction bases numbered 2, after V lost 6 bases and J lost 3 bases.

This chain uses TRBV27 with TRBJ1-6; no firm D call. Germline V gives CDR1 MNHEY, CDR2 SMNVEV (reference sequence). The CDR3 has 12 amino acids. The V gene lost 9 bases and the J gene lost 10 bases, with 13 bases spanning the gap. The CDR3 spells CASGPVHSPLHF. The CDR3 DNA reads TGTGCCAGTGGGCCGGTCCACTCACCCCTCCACTTT.

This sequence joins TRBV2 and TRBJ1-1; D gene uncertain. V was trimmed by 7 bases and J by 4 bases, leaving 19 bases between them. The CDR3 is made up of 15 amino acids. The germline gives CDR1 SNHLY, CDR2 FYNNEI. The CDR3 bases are TGTGCCAGCAATCGGGAAGGAACTACGGGCACTGAAGCTTTCTTT. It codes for CASNREGTTGTEAFF.

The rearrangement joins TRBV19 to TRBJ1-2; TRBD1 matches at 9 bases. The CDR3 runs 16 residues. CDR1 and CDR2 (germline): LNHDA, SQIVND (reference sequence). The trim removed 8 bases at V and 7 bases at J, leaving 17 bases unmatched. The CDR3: CASYTGTGRSSVGYTF. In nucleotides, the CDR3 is TGTGCCAGTTACACTGGGACAGGGAGGTCGTCCGTTGGCTACACCTTC. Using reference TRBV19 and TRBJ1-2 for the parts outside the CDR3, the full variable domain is DGGITQSPKYLFRKEGQNVTLSCEQNLNHDAMYWYRQDPGQGLRLIYYSQIVNDFQKGDIAEGYSVSREKKESFPLTVTSAQKNPTAFYLCASYTGTGRSSVGYTFGSGTRLTVV.

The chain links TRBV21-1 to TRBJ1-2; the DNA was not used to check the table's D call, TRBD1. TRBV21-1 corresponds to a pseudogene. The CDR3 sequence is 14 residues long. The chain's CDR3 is CASSNPRDSYGYTF. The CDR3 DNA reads TGTGCCAGCAGCAATCCCCGGGACAGCTATGGCTACACCTTC.

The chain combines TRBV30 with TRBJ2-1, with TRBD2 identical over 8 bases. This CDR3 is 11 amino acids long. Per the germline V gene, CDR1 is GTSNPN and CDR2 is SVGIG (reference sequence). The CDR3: CGLAIYNEQFF. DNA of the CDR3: TGTGGACTAGCGATCTACAATGAGCAGTTCTTC.

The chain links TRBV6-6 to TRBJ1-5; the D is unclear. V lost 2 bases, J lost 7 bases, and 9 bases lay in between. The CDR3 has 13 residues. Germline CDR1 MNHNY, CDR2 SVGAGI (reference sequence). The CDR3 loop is CASSYALIQPQHF. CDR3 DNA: TGTGCCAGCAGTTACGCCTTAATCCAGCCCCAGCATTTT.

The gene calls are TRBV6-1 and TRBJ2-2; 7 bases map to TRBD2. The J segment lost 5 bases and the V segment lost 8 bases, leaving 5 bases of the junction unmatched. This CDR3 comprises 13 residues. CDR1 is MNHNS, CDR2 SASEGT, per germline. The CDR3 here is CASGAGVTGELFF. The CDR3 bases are TGTGCCAGCGGGGCGGGGGTAACCGGGGAGCTGTTTTTT.

For the CDR3, the DNA is TGCGCCAGCAGCTCCGGGGCGCCTGGGGAGACCCAGTACTTC. This gives the protein CASSSGAPGETQYF. J is TRBJ2-5 and V is TRBV5-1; D may match TRBD1 or TRBD2 (5 bases each). V was shortened by 3 bases and J by 5 bases, with 14 bases between the two germline ends. Germline V lookup: CDR1 SGHRS, CDR2 YFSETQ. There are 14 residues in the CDR3.

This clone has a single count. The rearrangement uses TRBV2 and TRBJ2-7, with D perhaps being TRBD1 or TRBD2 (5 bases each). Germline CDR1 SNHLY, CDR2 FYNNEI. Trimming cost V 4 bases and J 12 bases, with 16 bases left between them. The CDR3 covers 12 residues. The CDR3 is CASSAQGRPVYF. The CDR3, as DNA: TGTGCCAGCAGTGCCCAGGGACGCCCGGTGTACTTC.

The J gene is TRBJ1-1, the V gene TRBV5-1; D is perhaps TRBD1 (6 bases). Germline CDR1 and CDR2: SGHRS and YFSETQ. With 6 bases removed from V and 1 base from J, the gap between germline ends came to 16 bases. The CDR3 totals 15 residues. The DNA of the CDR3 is TGCGCCAGCACGGGAGGAGGGGGAAGGAACACTGAAGCTTTCTTT. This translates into CASTGGGGRNTEAFF.

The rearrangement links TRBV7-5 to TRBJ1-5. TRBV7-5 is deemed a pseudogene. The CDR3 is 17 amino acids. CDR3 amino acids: CVRSRSPAVQSNQPQHF. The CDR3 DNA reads TGTGTCAGAAGCCGCAGCCCAGCGGTTCAAAGCAATCAGCCCCAGCATTTT.

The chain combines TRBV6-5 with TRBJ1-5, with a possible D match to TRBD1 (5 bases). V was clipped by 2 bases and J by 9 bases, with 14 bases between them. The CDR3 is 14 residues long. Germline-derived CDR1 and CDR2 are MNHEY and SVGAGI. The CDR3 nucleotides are TGTGCCAGCAGTTACACGCGCACAGGAGCGCCCCAGCATTTT. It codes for CASSYTRTGAPQHF.

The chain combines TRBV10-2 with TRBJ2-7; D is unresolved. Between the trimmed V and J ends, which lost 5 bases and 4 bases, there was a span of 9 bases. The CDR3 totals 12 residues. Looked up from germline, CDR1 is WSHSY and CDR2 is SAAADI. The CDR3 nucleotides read TGCGCCAGCAGTCCATCCACTTACGAGCAGTACTTC. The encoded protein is CASSPSTYEQYF.

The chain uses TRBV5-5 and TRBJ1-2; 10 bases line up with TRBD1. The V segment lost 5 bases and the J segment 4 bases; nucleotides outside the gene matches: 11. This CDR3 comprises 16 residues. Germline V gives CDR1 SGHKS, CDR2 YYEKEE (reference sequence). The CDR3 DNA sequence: TGTGCCAGCAGGGAACCGGGACAGGGGTCTTTCTATGGCTACACCTTC. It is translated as CASREPGQGSFYGYTF.

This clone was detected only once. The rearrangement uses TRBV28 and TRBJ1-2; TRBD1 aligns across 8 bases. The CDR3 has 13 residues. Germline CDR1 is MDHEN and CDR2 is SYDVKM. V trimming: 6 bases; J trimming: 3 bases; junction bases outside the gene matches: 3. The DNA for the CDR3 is TGTGCCAGCAGGACGACAGGGGACTATGGCTACACCTTC. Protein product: CASRTTGDYGYTF.

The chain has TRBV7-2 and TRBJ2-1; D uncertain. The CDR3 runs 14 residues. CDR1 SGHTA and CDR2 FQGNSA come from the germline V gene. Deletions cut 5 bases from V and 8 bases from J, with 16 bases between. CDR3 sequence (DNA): TGTGCCAGCAGCCCTAGTCGTTCGCTCTATGAGCAGTTCTTC. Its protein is CASSPSRSLYEQFF.

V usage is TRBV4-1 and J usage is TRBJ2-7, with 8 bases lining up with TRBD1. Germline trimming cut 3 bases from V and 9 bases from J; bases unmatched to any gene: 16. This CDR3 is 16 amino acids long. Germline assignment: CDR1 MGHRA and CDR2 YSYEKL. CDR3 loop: CASSQSPLSGGGWQYF. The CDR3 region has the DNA TGCGCCAGCAGCCAGAGCCCCCTCTCAGGGGGCGGTTGGCAGTACTTC.

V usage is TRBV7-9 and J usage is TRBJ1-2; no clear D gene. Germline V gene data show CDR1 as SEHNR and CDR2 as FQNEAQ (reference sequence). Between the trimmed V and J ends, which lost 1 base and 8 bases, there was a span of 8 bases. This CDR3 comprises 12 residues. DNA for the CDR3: TGTGCCAGCAGCTTAGGGGGTCGAGGCTACACCTTC. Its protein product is CASSLGGRGYTF.

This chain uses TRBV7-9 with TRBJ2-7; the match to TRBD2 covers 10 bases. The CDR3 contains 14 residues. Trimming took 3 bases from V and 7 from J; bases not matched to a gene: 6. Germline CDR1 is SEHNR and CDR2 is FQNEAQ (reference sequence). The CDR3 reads CASSFLAGDREQYF. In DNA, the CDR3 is TGTGCCAGCAGCTTCCTAGCGGGAGACCGAGAGCAGTACTTC.

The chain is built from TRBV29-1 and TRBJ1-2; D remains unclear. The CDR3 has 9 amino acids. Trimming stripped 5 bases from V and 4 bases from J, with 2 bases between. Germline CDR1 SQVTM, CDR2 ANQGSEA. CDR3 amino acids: CSVSYGYTF. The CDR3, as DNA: TGCAGCGTTTCCTATGGCTACACCTTC.

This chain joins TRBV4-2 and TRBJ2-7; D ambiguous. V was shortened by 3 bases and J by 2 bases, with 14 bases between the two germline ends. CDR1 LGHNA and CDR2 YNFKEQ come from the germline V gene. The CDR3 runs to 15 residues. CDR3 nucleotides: TGTGCCAGCAGCCAGGGTATTCAGGCTACCTACGAGCAGTACTTC. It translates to CASSQGIQATYEQYF.

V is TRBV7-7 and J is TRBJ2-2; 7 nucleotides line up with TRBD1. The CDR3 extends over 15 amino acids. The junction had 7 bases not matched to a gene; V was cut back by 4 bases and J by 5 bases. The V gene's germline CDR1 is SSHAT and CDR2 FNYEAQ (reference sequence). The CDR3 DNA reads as TGTGCCAGCAGCTCTAGGACAGGTCCGACCGGGGAGCTGTTTTTT. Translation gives CASSSRTGPTGELFF.

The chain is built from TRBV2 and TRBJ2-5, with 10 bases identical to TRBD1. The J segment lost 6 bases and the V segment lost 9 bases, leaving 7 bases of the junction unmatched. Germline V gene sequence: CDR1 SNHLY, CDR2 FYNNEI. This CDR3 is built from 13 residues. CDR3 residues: CASDRGQKKTQYF. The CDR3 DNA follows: TGTGCCAGTGACAGGGGGCAGAAGAAGACCCAGTACTTC. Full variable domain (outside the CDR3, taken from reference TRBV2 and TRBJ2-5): EPEVTQTPSHQVTQMGQEVILRCVPISNHLYFYWYRQILGQKVEFLVSFYNNEISEKSEIFDDQFSVERPDGSNFTLKIRSTKLEDSAMYFCASDRGQKKTQYFGPGTRLLVL.

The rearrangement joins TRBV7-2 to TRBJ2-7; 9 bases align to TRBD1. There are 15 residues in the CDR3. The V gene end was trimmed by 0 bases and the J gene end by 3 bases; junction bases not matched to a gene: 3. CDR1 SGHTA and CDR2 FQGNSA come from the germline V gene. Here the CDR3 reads CASSLAGTGNYEQYF. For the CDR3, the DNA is TGTGCCAGCAGCTTAGCCGGGACAGGGAACTACGAGCAGTACTTC.

The CDR3 loop reads CASSVRDVYYGYTF. CDR3 bases: TGTGCCAGCAGTGTCAGGGACGTCTATTATGGCTACACCTTC. This chain links TRBV28 with TRBJ1-2; D possibly corresponds to TRBD1 (5 bases). CDR1 and CDR2 (germline): MDHEN, SYDVKM. V was trimmed by 5 bases and J by 5 bases, leaving 15 bases between them. The CDR3 extends over 14 amino acids.

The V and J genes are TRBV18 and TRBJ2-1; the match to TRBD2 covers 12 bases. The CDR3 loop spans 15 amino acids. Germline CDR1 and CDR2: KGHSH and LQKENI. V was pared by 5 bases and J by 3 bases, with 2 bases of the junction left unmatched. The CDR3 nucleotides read TGTGCCAGCTCAAGACTAGCGGGAGTCTACAATGAGCAGTTCTTC. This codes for CASSRLAGVYNEQFF. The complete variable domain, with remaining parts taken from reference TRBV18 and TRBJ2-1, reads NAGVMQNPRHLVRRRGQEARLRCSPMKGHSHVYWYRQLPEEGLKFMVYLQKENIIDESGMPKERFSAEFPKEGPSILRIQQVVRGDSAAYFCASSRLAGVYNEQFFGPGTRLTVL.

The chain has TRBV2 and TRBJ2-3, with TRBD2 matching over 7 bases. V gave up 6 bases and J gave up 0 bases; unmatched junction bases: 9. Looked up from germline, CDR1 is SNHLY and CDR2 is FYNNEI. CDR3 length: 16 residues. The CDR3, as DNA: TGTGCCAGCAGAAGGTTGGGGGGGTCTAGCACAGATACGCAGTATTTT. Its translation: CASRRLGGSSTDTQYF.